This T cell receptor (beta chain) emerged from a study of PD-1 blockade in classical Hodgkin lymphoma (dated by TCRdb to 2020 to 2021). Turning to the overall study: Nivolumab dosing was 3 mg/kg intravenously every 2 weeks, continuing until either disease progression or unacceptable toxicity. To define a peripheral blood immune signature of response to PD-1 blockade in classical Hodgkin lymphoma, the study combined TCR beta sequencing with CyTOF.

Overall study results and their limits: Trial patients with a complete response had baseline diversity similar to that of newly diagnosed patients, while partial responders and progressors had significantly lower diversity. By C4D1, a significant rise was seen in CD4+ TCR diversity but not in CD8+ TCR diversity (p=0.0027 vs p=0.16), and the rise was most apparent among complete responders (p=0.02). Baseline TCR diversity was reported to be lower in newly diagnosed patients than in healthy donors, and even lower in relapsed/refractory patients. Diversity was lower in patients who began nivolumab less than 1 year after ASCT, so these patients were left out of later analyses to avoid confounding by immune reconstitution. The study was limited to a single clinical trial cohort, and causes of repertoire differences, possibly disease activity or prior therapy, remained undefined.

The meaning of the sample's time point label: cycle 1 day 1 (C1D1), immediately before nivolumab initiation. Relapse after autologous stem cell transplantation had occurred in all trial patients, and cohorts A, B and C were distinguished by prior brentuximab vedotin exposure. The trial cohort was composed of about 60 patients with relapsed/refractory classical Hodgkin lymphoma, for whom complete response, partial response or progressive disease was recorded as best overall response. In the multi-cohort phase II CheckMate 205 trial, trial patients received single-agent nivolumab. An independent review committee assessed best overall response by applying the 2007 International Working Group response criteria. PBMCs from the trial were collected at three points: immediately before nivolumab initiation (C1D1), and during therapy at cycle 2 day 1 and cycle 4 day 1. Peripheral blood was collected in 8 mL Vacutainer Cell Preparation Tubes, from which PBMCs were isolated by centrifugation and then cryopreserved.

On this clone itself: This receptor's antigen is unknown. No qualities accompany the bases; no much larger clone lies one base away.

CDR1 and CDR2 are read off the germline V gene as MDHEN and SYDVKM. From V the trimming removes 4 bases and from J it removes 4 bases, while the gene matches leave 7 bases of the junction unaccounted for. From cysteine to phenylalanine, the CDR3 is 16 amino acids long. Only the CDR3 region is kept as DNA, spanning 48 bases read in frame from base 1. Genomic DNA was extracted with the Qiagen DNeasy kit from unsorted PBMCs and from negatively selected CD4+ and CD8+ fractions. Using primers that anneal to V and J segments, immunoSEQ multiplex PCR amplified the TCR beta CDR3 regions. A synthetic immune receptor repertoire was used to minimize amplification bias, and any remaining bias was removed computationally after sequencing. As for the authors' bioinformatics: Repertoire diversity was quantified as the Shannon entropy index using custom Python scripts. Unsorted, CD4+ and CD8+ repertoires were examined separately, except in combined analyses, for which CD4+ and CD8+ sequences were merged in silico. Clonal expansion was defined as at least a 2-fold frequency increase after treatment relative to C1D1, with a pseudocount of 0.5 for undetected baseline clones. Singleton clones were defined as clones with 0 or 1 copy at C1D1, and non-singleton clones were defined as clones with 2 or more copies. By matching protein sequences in sorted samples from the same patient, clones expanded in unsorted samples were annotated as CD4+, CD8+ or unknown. Diversity changes from C1D1 to C4D1 were tested in paired samples using Wilcoxon tests. TCRdb retrieved this table from immuneACCESS and kept in-frame rearrangements only. Not all clones are present; in checked studies, unresolved V genes account for under half, and no reason is known for the remainder. V and J calls plus clone size are reproduced from that table; the DNA served to infer D and trimming. The sample table contains 3,900 or so clones; only one count was recorded for around 80% of them. In total, the top ten clones hold 36% of the sample.

The material was peripheral blood mononuclear cells (PBMCs), obtained at baseline. The sequence joins TRBV28 to TRBJ2-3, with 11 junctional bases fitting TRBD2. This clonotype was obtained from a human donor with classical Hodgkin lymphoma. The DNA sequence reads TGTGCCAGCAGTTCTCTGACTAGCGGGGTGGCAGATACGCAGTATTTT. This yields the protein CASSSLTSGVADTQYF.